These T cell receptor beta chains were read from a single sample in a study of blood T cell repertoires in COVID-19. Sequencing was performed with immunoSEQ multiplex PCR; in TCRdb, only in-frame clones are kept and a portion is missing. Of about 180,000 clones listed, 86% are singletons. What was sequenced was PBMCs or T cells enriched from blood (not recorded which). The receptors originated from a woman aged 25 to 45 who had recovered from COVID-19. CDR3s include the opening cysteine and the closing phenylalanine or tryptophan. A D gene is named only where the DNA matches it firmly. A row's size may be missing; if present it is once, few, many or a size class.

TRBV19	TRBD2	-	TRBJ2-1	CASSMSGRAAGNEQFF	TGTGCCAGTAGTATGTCCGGGAGGGCCGCGGGCAATGAGCAGTTCTTC
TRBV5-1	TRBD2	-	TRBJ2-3	CASSPGGGTDTQYF	TGCGCCAGCAGCCCGGGGGGGGGCACAGATACGCAGTATTTT
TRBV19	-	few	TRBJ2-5	CASSKFSGMGETQYF	TGTGCCAGTAGTAAATTCTCCGGGATGGGAGAGACCCAGTACTTC
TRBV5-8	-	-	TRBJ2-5	CASSPRQTTQYF	TGTGCCAGCAGCCCCAGACAGACGACCCAGTACTTC
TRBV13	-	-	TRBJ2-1	CASSLAAADSYNEQFF	TGTGCCAGCAGCTTAGCCGCAGCGGACTCCTACAATGAGCAGTTCTTC
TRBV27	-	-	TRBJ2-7	CASSLSRQKGTYEQYF	TGTGCCAGCAGCCTTTCTCGACAGAAAGGAACCTACGAGCAGTACTTC
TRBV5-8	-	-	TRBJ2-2	CASSLAGDYAGELFF	TGTGCCAGCAGCTTGGCAGGGGACTACGCCGGGGAGCTGTTTTTT
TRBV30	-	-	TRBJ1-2	CAWSVDSGYTF	TGTGCCTGGAGTGTAGATAGTGGCTACACCTTC
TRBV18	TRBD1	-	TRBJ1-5	CASSPVGTGIDQPQHF	TGTGCCAGCTCACCAGTGGGGACAGGGATCGACCAGCCCCAGCATTTT
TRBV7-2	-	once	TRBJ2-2	CASSLGDYPPGELFF	TGTGCCAGCAGCTTAGGAGACTATCCTCCCGGGGAGCTGTTTTTT
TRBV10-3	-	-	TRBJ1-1	CAISDRVNTEAFF	TGTGCCATCAGTGATCGGGTGAACACTGAAGCTTTCTTT
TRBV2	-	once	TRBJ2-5	CASSELELETQYF	TGTGCCAGCAGTGAACTAGAACTTGAGACCCAGTACTTC
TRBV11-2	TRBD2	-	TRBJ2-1	CASSSLAGVNEQFF	TGTGCCAGCAGCTCACTAGCGGGAGTTAATGAGCAGTTCTTC
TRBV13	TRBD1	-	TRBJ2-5	CASSPQGGQETQYF	TGTGCCAGCAGTCCACAGGGGGGCCAAGAGACCCAGTACTTC
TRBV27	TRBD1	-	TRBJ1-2	CASSVTGGGGYTF	TGTGCCAGCAGTGTCACAGGGGGAGGGGGCTACACCTTC
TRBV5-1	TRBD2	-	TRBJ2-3	CASSSGTSDTTDTQYF	TGCGCCAGCAGCTCTGGGACTAGCGACACCACAGATACGCAGTATTTT
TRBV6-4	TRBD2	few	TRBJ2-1	CASSDLAGEPGEQFF	TGTGCCAGCAGTGATTTAGCGGGAGAACCGGGTGAGCAGTTCTTC
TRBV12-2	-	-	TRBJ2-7	CANLQRPHEQYF	TGTGCGAACCTACAGCGGCCGCACGAGCAGTACTTC
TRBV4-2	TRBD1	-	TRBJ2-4	CASSQRIITRGTGVAKNIQYF	TGTGCCAGCAGCCAGAGGATAATAACAAGAGGGACAGGAGTAGCCAAAAACATTCAGTACTTC
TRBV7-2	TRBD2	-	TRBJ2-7	CASSSQRGGSYEQYF	TGTGCCAGCAGCTCACAAAGGGGAGGGTCCTACGAGCAGTACTTC
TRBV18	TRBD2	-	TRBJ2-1	CASSRGRAAEQFF	TGTGCCAGCTCACGGGGGAGGGCCGCTGAGCAGTTCTTC
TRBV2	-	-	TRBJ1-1	CASIYDKVNTEAFF	TGTGCCAGCATTTATGACAAAGTTAACACTGAAGCTTTCTTT
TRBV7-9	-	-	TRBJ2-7	CASSYMRSEQYF	TGTGCCAGCAGCTATATGAGATCCGAGCAGTACTTC
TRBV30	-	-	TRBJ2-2	CAWSGRGLGGELFF	TGTGCCTGGAGTGGCCGGGGACTGGGCGGGGAGCTGTTTTTT
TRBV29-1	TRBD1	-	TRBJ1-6	CSVTPTGPLHF	TGCAGCGTGACCCCGACAGGGCCCCTCCACTTT
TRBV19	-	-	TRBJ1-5	CASSQGDSNQPQHF	TGTGCCAGCAGTCAAGGGGATAGCAATCAGCCCCAGCATTTT
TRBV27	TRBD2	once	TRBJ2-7	CASSFSGGNLYEQYF	TGTGCCAGCAGTTTTTCGGGGGGGAACCTCTACGAGCAGTACTTC
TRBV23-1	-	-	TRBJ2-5	CASSQPKGGKETQYF	TGCGCCAGCAGTCAACCCAAGGGGGGGAAAGAGACCCAGTACTTC
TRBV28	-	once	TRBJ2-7	CASSSGYEQYF	TGTGCCAGCAGTTCAGGCTACGAGCAGTACTTC
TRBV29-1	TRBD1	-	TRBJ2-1	CSVGTGGYNEQFF	TGCAGCGTAGGGACAGGGGGGTACAATGAGCAGTTCTTC
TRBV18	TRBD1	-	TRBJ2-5	CASSPPMGQGDQETQYF	TGTGCCAGCTCACCGCCGATGGGACAGGGGGACCAAGAGACCCAGTACTTC
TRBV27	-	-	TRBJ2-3	CASTWGGAADTQYF	TGTGCCAGCACCTGGGGGGGCGCGGCAGATACGCAGTATTTT
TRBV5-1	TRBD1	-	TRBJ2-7	CASSLTGAGEQYF	TGCGCCAGCAGCCTGACAGGGGCGGGAGAGCAGTACTTC
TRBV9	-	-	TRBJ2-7	CASSVDRASYEQYF	TGTGCCAGCAGCGTAGACAGGGCTTCCTACGAGCAGTACTTC
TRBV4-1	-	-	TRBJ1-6	CASSQEYDRTSVGSPLHF	TGCGCCAGCAGCCAAGAATACGACAGAACGTCTGTAGGTTCACCCCTCCACTTT
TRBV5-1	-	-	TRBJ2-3	CASSPGTDTQYF	TGCGCCAGCAGCCCAGGCACAGATACGCAGTATTTT
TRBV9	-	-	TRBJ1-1	CASSGVRGRTEAFF	TGTGCCAGCAGCGGGGTCAGGGGACGGACTGAAGCTTTCTTT
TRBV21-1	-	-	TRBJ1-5	CASSKWGQGGSQPQHF	TGTGCCAGCAGCAAATGGGGACAGGGTGGGAGTCAGCCCCAGCATTTT
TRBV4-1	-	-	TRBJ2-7	CASSPSRLSFYEQYF	TGCGCCAGCAGCCCCTCCCGGCTTAGCTTTTACGAGCAGTACTTC
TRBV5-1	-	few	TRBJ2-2	CASSQIGELFF	TGCGCCAGCAGTCAAATCGGGGAGCTGTTTTTT
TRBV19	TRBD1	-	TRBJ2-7	CASSLRTGAHYEQYF	TGTGCCAGTAGTCTCCGGACAGGGGCACACTACGAGCAGTACTTC
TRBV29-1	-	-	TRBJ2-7	CSVGTEDSYEQYF	TGCAGCGTTGGGACAGAGGACTCCTACGAGCAGTACTTC
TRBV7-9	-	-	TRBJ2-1	CASSSQFYNEQFF	TGTGCCAGCAGCTCCCAGTTCTACAATGAGCAGTTCTTC
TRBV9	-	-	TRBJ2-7	CASSAGDYEQYF	TGTGCCAGCAGCGCGGGGGACTACGAGCAGTACTTC
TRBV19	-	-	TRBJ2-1	CASKEGVGSYNEQFF	TGTGCCAGTAAGGAGGGAGTTGGGTCCTACAATGAGCAGTTCTTC
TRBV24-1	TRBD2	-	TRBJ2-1	CATSDPGGTSLYNEQFF	TGTGCCACCAGTGACCCTGGAGGGACTAGCCTCTACAATGAGCAGTTCTTC
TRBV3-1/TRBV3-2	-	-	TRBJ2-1	CASSQALNEQFF	TGTGCCAGCAGCCAAGCTCTCAATGAGCAGTTCTTC
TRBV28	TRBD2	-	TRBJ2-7	CASSALTSASYEQYF	TGTGCCAGCAGTGCCCTGACTAGCGCGTCCTACGAGCAGTACTTC
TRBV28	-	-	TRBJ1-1	CASTGGANTEAFF	TGTGCCAGCACCGGGGGGGCGAACACTGAAGCTTTCTTT
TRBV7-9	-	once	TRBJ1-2	CASSEGRHAYGYTF	TGTGCCAGCAGCGAGGGTCGCCACGCTTATGGCTACACCTTC
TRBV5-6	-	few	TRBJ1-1	CASSLWAMNTEAFF	TGTGCCAGCAGCTTGTGGGCTATGAACACTGAAGCTTTCTTT
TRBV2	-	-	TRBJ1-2	CASGGLTENYGYTF	TGTGCCAGCGGGGGCCTGACAGAGAACTATGGCTACACCTTC
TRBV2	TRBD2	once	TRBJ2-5	CASSPGLAGGETQYF	TGTGCCAGCAGCCCCGGACTAGCGGGAGGAGAGACCCAGTACTTC
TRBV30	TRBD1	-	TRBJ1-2	CAWSGDRGPPNYGYTF	TGTGCCTGGAGTGGGGACAGGGGGCCTCCTAACTATGGCTACACCTTC
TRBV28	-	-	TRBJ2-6	CASSSGAYSGANVLTF	TGTGCCAGCAGTTCTGGGGCGTACTCTGGGGCCAACGTCCTGACTTTC
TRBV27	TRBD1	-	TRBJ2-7	CASRQGGHEQYF	TGTGCCAGCAGGCAAGGGGGCCACGAGCAGTACTTC
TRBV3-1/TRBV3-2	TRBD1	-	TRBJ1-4	CASSLGQGGEKLFF	TGTGCCAGCAGCCTCGGACAGGGCGGGGAAAAACTGTTTTTT